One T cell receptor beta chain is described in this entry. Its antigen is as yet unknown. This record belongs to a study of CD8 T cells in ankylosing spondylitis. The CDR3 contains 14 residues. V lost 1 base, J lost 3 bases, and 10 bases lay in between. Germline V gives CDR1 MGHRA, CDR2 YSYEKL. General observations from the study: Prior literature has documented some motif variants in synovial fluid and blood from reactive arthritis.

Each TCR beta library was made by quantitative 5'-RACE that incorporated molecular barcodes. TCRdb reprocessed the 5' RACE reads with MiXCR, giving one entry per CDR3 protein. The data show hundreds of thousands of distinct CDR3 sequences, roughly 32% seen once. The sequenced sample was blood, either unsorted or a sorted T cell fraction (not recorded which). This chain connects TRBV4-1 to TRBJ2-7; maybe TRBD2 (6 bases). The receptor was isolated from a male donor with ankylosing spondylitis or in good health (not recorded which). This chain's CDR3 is CASSQGLDVYEQYF. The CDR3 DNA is TGCGCCAGCAGCCAAGGACTAGATGTCTACGAGCAGTACTTC.